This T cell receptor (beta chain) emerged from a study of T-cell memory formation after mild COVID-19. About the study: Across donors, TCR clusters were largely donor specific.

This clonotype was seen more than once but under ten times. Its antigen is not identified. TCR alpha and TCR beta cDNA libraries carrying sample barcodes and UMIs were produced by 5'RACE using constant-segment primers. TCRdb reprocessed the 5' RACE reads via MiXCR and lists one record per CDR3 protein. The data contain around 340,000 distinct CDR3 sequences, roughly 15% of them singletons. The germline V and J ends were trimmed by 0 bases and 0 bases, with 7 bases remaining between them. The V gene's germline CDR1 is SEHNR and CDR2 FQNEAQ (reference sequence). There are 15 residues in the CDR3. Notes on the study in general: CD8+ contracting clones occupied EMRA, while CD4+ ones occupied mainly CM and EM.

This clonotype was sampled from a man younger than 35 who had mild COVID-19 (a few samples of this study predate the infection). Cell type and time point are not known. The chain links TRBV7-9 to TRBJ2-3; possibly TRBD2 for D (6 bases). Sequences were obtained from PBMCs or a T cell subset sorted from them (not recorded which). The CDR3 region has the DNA TGTGCCAGCAGCTTAGCGGGGAGGAGCACAGATACGCAGTATTTT. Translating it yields CASSLAGRSTDTQYF.